This T cell receptor beta chain stems from a study of T cell repertoires in cytomegalovirus infection. Study at large: TCR beta signatures that were public indicated CMV infection and matching HLA type. Study outcomes and limitations: Accumulated public TCR beta family frequency recognized individuals carrying CMV together with the relevant HLA. Ex vivo, HLA-C-restricted CMV-specific TCR beta clonotypes prevailed over the rest of the response.

The CDR3 has 14 residues. Trimming pared 0 bases from V and 9 bases from J, leaving 12 bases between. CDR1 is SGHTA, CDR2 FQGNSA, per germline. TCRdb passed the reads through MiXCR, listing each CDR3 protein once. The sample records some 390,000 distinct CDR3 sequences, approximately 18% being singletons. Many counts were recorded for this clonotype. What it binds is unknown. The material sequenced was PBMCs. The V call is TRBV7-2, the J call TRBJ2-4; TRBD2 is a possible D gene (6 bases). The sequence came from a human donor in good health (CMV status not recorded). Some clones in this sample may be carry-over from other donors' samples. CDR3: CASSLAPTSGIQYF. CDR3 nucleotides: TGTGCCAGCAGCTTAGCCCCGACTAGTGGCATTCAGTACTTC.